These 26 T cell receptor beta chains share one sample of origin, sequenced in a study of tumor-infiltrating lymphocytes in oesophageal squamous cell carcinoma. TCRdb re-called the PCR reads through MiXCR, storing one row per CDR3 protein. Among some 21,000 distinct CDR3 sequences listed, 35% to 40% were seen once. The sequencing input was esophageal tumor tissue. Every receptor here comes from a male donor with esophageal squamous cell carcinoma.

This clonotype was counted at least ten times. Given a much more abundant clone one base away, this may be a read error. The CDR3 nucleotides are TGTGCCAGCAGCTTACAAGGCACTAGCGGCAATGAGCAGTACTTC. Its protein is CASSLQGTSGNEQYF. The rearrangement joins TRBV7-3 to TRBJ2-7, with 8 bases lining up with TRBD2. The CDR3 covers 15 residues. The germline gives CDR1 SGHTA, CDR2 FQGTGA. Trimming took 2 bases from V and 7 from J; bases not matched to a gene: 10. Full variable domain (rest looked up from reference TRBV7-3 and TRBJ2-7): GAGVSQTPSNKVTEKGKYVELRCDPISGHTALYWYRQSLGQGPEFLIYFQGTGAADDSGLPNDRFFAVRPEGSVSTLKIQRTERGDSAVYLCASSLQGTSGNEQYFGPGTRLTVT.

The chain has TRBV24-1 and TRBJ2-1, with D possibly being TRBD1 or TRBD2 (5 bases each). Germline V gives CDR1 KGHDR, CDR2 SFDVKD. Trimming pared 3 bases from V and 3 bases from J, leaving 14 bases between. The CDR3 covers 16 residues. The CDR3 nucleotides are TGTGCCACCAGTGATCCCCGGGACGGAATCTACAATGAGCAGTTCTTC. Encoded protein: CATSDPRDGIYNEQFF.

The chain uses TRBV18 and TRBJ1-4; 7 bases line up with TRBD1. Trimming took 2 bases from V and 4 from J; bases not matched to a gene: 4. Germline lookup yields CDR1 KGHSH and CDR2 LQKENI. This CDR3 spans 15 amino acids. In DNA, the CDR3 is TGTGCCAGCTCACCAGGGACAGTCTTTAATGAAAAACTGTTTTTT. It encodes CASSPGTVFNEKLFF. The full variable domain, in which reference TRBV18 and TRBJ1-4 provide the parts outside the CDR3, is NAGVMQNPRHLVRRRGQEARLRCSPMKGHSHVYWYRQLPEEGLKFMVYLQKENIIDESGMPKERFSAEFPKEGPSILRIQQVVRGDSAAYFCASSPGTVFNEKLFFGSGTQLSVL.

The rearrangement uses TRBV24-1 and TRBJ2-7; TRBD2 agrees at 9 bases. The J call may be in error: the DNA end matches TRBJ2-1 better. This CDR3 is 14 amino acids long. Germline assignment: CDR1 KGHDR and CDR2 SFDVKD. CDR3 in DNA: TGTGCCACCAGTGACCCCGGGACTAGCTATGAGCAGTTCTTC. It translates to CATSDPGTSYEQFF.

A note on this clonotype: The conserved final phenylalanine or tryptophan is absent from the CDR3, which likely points to a read error. The limits of the CDR3 on the DNA are not certain, so only TCRdb's listed CDR3 is given. The rearrangement uses TRBV7-8 and TRBJ2-7; TRBD1 was called by the table and not checked on the DNA. The CDR3 is 17 residues long, counting both termini. In germline, CDR1 is SGHVS, CDR2 FQNEAQ. CDR3 amino acids: CASSLEGTGQETQYFGS.

The table lists this clonotype with a count of one. In DNA, the CDR3 is TGTGCCAGCAGCTGGACAGGCGACACTGAAGCTTTCTTT. Translating it yields CASSWTGDTEAFF. The rearrangement joins TRBV7-3 to TRBJ2-3, with TRBD1 matching 7 bases. The J call is uncertain, as TRBJ1-1 better fits the DNA end. The CDR3 loop spans 13 amino acids. The V gene's germline CDR1 is SGHTA and CDR2 FQGTGA.

This clonotype was picked up many times. The chain carries TRBV19 and TRBJ2-2; tentatively, D is TRBD2 (6 bases). V was pared by 6 bases and J by 3 bases, with 14 bases between. The germline V gene encodes CDR1 LNHDA and CDR2 SQIVND (reference sequence). The CDR3 spans 15 residues. CDR3 protein: CASRGGRGDTGELFF. Here the CDR3 DNA reads TGTGCCAGTAGGGGAGGAAGAGGAGACACCGGGGAGCTGTTTTTT.

The sample holds a few counts of this clonotype. Being one base from a much bigger clone, this may be a read error. The chain uses TRBV6-1 and TRBJ2-7; 14 nucleotides align to TRBD2. This CDR3 contains 15 residues. Germline V CDR1 and CDR2: MNHNS, SASEGT. Trimming took 6 bases from V and 7 from J; bases not matched to a gene: 8. CDR3 coding DNA: TGTGCCAGCAGCCGACTAGCGGGAGGGCTGGGGGAGCAGTACTTC. Translation gives CASSRLAGGLGEQYF.

This clonotype is medium-sized. The CDR3 nucleotides read TGTGCCAGCAGGAACAGGGGGCTAGCGGTCAATGAGCAGTTCTTC. It is translated as CASRNRGLAVNEQFF. The chain couples TRBV27 to TRBJ2-1; 9 nucleotides agree with TRBD1. CDR1 is MNHEY and CDR2 is SMNVEV in the germline V gene (reference sequence). Trimming took 6 bases from V and 6 from J; bases not matched to a gene: 9. The CDR3 runs 15 residues.

The chain recombines TRBV12-3 or TRBV12-4 with TRBJ2-3, with TRBD2 matching 7 bases. Germline trimming cut 3 bases from V and 4 bases from J; bases unmatched to any gene: 10. There are 16 residues in the CDR3. The CDR3 sequence: CASSFGLVLGPDTQYF. As DNA, the CDR3 is TGTGCCAGCAGTTTCGGACTAGTATTAGGACCAGATACGCAGTATTTT.

This clonotype was seen many times. The J gene is TRBJ2-1, the V gene TRBV6-6; D not certain. The CDR3 runs to 11 residues. Germline CDR1 and CDR2: MNHNY and SVGAGI (reference sequence). Trimming removed 2 bases at V and 9 bases at J, with 5 bases between. This CDR3 is CASSYGPEQFF. CDR3 bases: TGTGCCAGCAGTTACGGCCCTGAGCAGTTCTTC.

This clonotype was found a few times. J is TRBJ2-1 and V is TRBV12-3 or TRBV12-4; the D is unclear. V lost 7 bases to trimming and J lost 7 bases, with 8 bases between them. This CDR3 is 11 amino acids long. The CDR3 DNA sequence: TGTGCCAGCAAAACGGGTAATGAGCAGTTCTTC. It translates to CASKTGNEQFF.

This clonotype was observed a handful of times. CDR3 region: CASSLDGSYGYTF. The CDR3 bases are TGTGCCAGCAGTTTAGACGGTTCCTATGGCTACACCTTC. V gene TRBV27 combines with J gene TRBJ1-2; D uncertain. The germline gives CDR1 MNHEY, CDR2 SMNVEV (reference sequence). The V gene lost 2 bases and the J gene lost 4 bases, with 8 bases spanning the gap. The length of the CDR3 is 13 residues.

This clonotype came up many times. A much larger clone sits a single nucleotide away, making a read error possible. The V call is TRBV6-1, the J call TRBJ2-1; D is perhaps TRBD2 (7 bases). The J call is in doubt because the DNA end fits TRBJ2-7 better. Germline V gene lookup returns CDR1 MNHNS and CDR2 SASEGT. CDR3 length: 13 residues. The CDR3 here is CASILRGDNEQYF. CDR3 coding DNA: TGTGCCAGCATCCTTCGGGGGGACAATGAGCAGTACTTC.

DNA of the CDR3: TGTGCCAGCTCACCCGGTGTGGAGACCCAGTACTTC. This codes for CASSPGVETQYF. The J gene is TRBJ2-3, the V gene TRBV18; the D is unclear. The tail of the sequence fits TRBJ2-5 better, so the J call may be wrong. Germline lookup yields CDR1 KGHSH and CDR2 LQKENI. The CDR3 has 12 amino acids.

The CDR3 DNA sequence: TGTGCCACCCAAGATGACGGCGTGGGTCAGTTCTTC. This translates into CATQDDGVGQFF. V is TRBV24-1 and J is TRBJ1-1; the D is unclear. Matching the DNA end better, TRBJ2-1 makes the J call doubtful. This CDR3 contains 12 residues. Germline lookup yields CDR1 KGHDR and CDR2 SFDVKD.

Regarding this clonotype: The conserved final phenylalanine or tryptophan is absent from the CDR3, which likely points to a read error. The DNA is omitted, as the CDR3 cannot be located on it reliably, and the CDR3 follows TCRdb's listing. This chain links TRBV6-1 with TRBJ1-1; TRBD1, the D gene given by the table, was not confirmed from the DNA. In germline, CDR1 is MNHNS, CDR2 SASEGT. The CDR3 has 15 residues if both end residues are counted. CDR3: CASSCPRLLCSSSGQ.

The chain employs TRBV19 and TRBJ2-1; 8 nucleotides match TRBD1. Judging by the DNA end, TRBJ2-7 fits better; the J call may be wrong. This CDR3 spans 12 amino acids. Germline assignment: CDR1 LNHDA and CDR2 SQIVND (reference sequence). CDR3 protein: CASSSTGDEQYF. DNA of the CDR3: TGTGCCAGTAGTTCGACAGGGGACGAGCAGTACTTC.

The rearrangement joins TRBV2 to TRBJ2-4; 11 bases match TRBD2. Germline V gives CDR1 SNHLY, CDR2 FYNNEI. The J segment lost 0 bases and the V segment lost 3 bases, leaving 13 bases of the junction unmatched. The CDR3 length is 20 residues. This CDR3 is CASSEVAITSGRLAKNIQYF. For the CDR3, the DNA is TGTGCCAGCAGTGAGGTGGCTATTACTAGCGGGAGATTAGCCAAAAACATTCAGTACTTC.

Ten or more counts support this clonotype. CDR3 sequence (DNA): TGTGCCAGCAGCTTGACGGATTCCTACGAGCAGTACTTC. Translation gives CASSLTDSYEQYF. The gene calls are TRBV11-2 and TRBJ2-7, with D uncertain. This CDR3 is 13 amino acids long. V was cut by 3 bases and J by 1 base, with 7 bases left in between. CDR1 is SGHAT, CDR2 FQNNGV, per germline.

This clonotype was counted ten times or more. V gene TRBV7-6 combines with J gene TRBJ2-3; unclear D gene. Germline CDR1 is SGHVS and CDR2 is FNYEAQ. V dropped 0 bases and J dropped 4 bases, with 2 bases sitting between them. This CDR3 is built from 12 residues. The CDR3 loop reads CASSLAADTQYF. CDR3 bases: TGTGCCAGCAGCTTAGCGGCAGATACGCAGTATTTT.

This clonotype was recorded at least ten times. The rearrangement links TRBV5-1 to TRBJ2-1; D gene uncertain. Gene TRBJ2-5 matches the end of the DNA better, so the J call may be wrong. The CDR3 consists of 12 residues. Germline loops: CDR1 SGHRS, CDR2 YFSETQ. CDR3: CASSFGTETQYF. DNA of the CDR3: TGCGCCAGCAGCTTTGGTACAGAGACCCAGTACTTC.

Concerning this clonotype: As the CDR3 is not closed by the conserved phenylalanine or tryptophan, this likely results from a read error. The limits of the CDR3 on the DNA are not certain, so only TCRdb's listed CDR3 is given. V and J are TRBV7-3 and TRBJ2-3; the table calls TRBD1, which could not be checked here. The CDR3 has 18 amino acids, counting both end residues. Germline assignment: CDR1 SGHTA and CDR2 FQGTGA. CDR3 loop: CASSSWTVSSYNEQFFGP.

This clonotype has ten or more counts. The chain links TRBV10-3 to TRBJ2-2, with 8 bases lining up with TRBD1. This CDR3 is 15 amino acids long. Per germline, CDR1 ENHRY and CDR2 SYGVKD. J gave up 6 bases and V 6 bases, and 9 bases lay outside the gene matches. In nucleotides, the CDR3 is TGTGCCATCAGGACCGGACAGGGAATGGCCGGGGAGCTGTTTTTT. Translating gives CAIRTGQGMAGELFF.

This clonotype came up many times. The chain recombines TRBV5-1 with TRBJ2-1; 8 nucleotides match TRBD1. Germline lookup yields CDR1 SGHRS and CDR2 YFSETQ. V lost 4 bases and J lost 2; bases outside the gene matches: 5. This CDR3 region has 15 residues. DNA for the CDR3: TGCGCCAGCAGCGGCCCGGGACAGGCCTACAATGAGCAGTTCTTC. Its protein is CASSGPGQAYNEQFF.

In its sample, this clonotype was seen many times. The CDR3: CASSVPDSSYEQYF. The CDR3 DNA reads TGTGCCAGCTCCGTCCCTGACAGCTCCTACGAGCAGTACTTC. The V call is TRBV6-1, the J call TRBJ2-7, with TRBD1 as a possible D gene (5 bases). The length of the CDR3 is 14 residues. Germline V gene sequence: CDR1 MNHNS, CDR2 SASEGT. With 8 bases removed from V and 0 bases from J, the gap between germline ends came to 14 bases.